The sequence of this T cell receptor (beta chain) was determined in a study of monozygotic twins with inflammatory bowel disease. UMIs were attached via template switching, each with a 6-nucleotide sample barcode. TCRdb reprocessed the 5' RACE reads and keeps a single row for each CDR3 protein, giving no DNA. This listing includes around 380,000 distinct CDR3 sequences. The CDR3 totals 15 residues. CDR1 and CDR2 (germline): ENHRY, SYGVKD. The receptor was isolated from a human donor with ulcerative colitis or Crohn's disease, or a healthy co-twin of an affected twin (not recorded which). This chain connects TRBV10-3 to TRBJ2-2; TCRdb proposes TRBD1, but this gene call is untestable without DNA. The sample was blood. The chain's CDR3 is CAINLGGLNTGELFF.